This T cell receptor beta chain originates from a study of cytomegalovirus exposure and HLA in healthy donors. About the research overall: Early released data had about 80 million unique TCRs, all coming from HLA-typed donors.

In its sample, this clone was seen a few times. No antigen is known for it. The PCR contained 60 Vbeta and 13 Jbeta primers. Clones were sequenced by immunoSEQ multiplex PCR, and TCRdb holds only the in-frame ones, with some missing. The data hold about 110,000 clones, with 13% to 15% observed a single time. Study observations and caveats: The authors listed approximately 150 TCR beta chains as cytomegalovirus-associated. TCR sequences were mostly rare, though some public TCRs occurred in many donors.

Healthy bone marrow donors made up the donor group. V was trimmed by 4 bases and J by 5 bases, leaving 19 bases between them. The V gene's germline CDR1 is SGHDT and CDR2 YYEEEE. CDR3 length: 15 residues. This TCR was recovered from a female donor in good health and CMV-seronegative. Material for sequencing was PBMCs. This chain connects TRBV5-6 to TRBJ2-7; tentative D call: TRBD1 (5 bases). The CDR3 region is CASSEMFKGHDEQYF. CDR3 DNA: TGTGCCAGCAGCGAGATGTTTAAGGGGCACGACGAGCAGTACTTC.